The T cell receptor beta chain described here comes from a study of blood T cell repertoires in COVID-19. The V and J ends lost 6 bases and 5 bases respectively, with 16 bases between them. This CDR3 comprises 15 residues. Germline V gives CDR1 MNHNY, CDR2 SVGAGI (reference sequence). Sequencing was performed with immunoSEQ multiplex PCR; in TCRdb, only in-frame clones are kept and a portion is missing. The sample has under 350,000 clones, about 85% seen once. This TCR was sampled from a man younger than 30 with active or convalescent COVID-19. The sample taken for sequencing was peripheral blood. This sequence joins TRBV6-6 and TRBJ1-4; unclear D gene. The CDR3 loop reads CASRVGGGENEKLFF. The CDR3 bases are TGTGCCAGCAGGGTCGGCGGTGGAGAAAATGAAAAACTGTTTTTT.